The TCR beta chain under discussion was sequenced for a study of response to subunit inactivated influenza vaccine. TCRdb re-analysed the RT-PCR reads in MiXCR, keeping a single row per CDR3 protein. The data contain around 530,000 distinct CDR3 sequences, around 11% of them singletons. Trimming shortened V by 7 bases and J by 4 bases, and 8 bases separated the two germline ends. This CDR3 spans 13 amino acids. The chain is built from TRBV12-3 or TRBV12-4 and TRBJ2-6; D remains unclear. The TCR sequence derives from a man aged 50 to 60 who received an inactivated influenza vaccine. This material consisted of PBMCs from blood, taken on the day of vaccination. The CDR3 coding sequence is TGTGCCAGCACCCCCGGGGGGGCCAACGTCCTGACTTTC. This codes for CASTPGGANVLTF.